This T cell receptor beta chain is drawn from a study of T cell responses to AZD1222 COVID-19 vaccine. Study results and caveats: Spike was spanned by vaccine-associated CD4 TCRs, with dominance at 160-218 and 743-854. No day 14 peak samples; only post-peak repertoires were characterized.

Generated by immunoSEQ multiplex PCR, the TCRdb table keeps only in-frame clones and is missing some. The data contain fewer than 70,000 clones, about 80% of them singletons. Samples with a second dose at about 4 or about 12 weeks were pooled together. This CDR3 region has 15 residues. The V end lost 5 bases, the J end lost 4 bases, and 16 bases lay between the germline ends. CDR1 and CDR2 from the germline V gene are SGHTA and FQGNSA. This clone was observed once. Its specificity is unknown. The rearrangement uses TRBV7-2 and TRBJ2-3, with D possibly being TRBD2 (7 bases). The origin of this receptor is an adult who received the AZD1222 COVID-19 vaccine. The specimen comprised peripheral blood, sampled 28 days after the second AZD1222 dose. CDR3 in DNA: TGTGCCAGCAGCCCCTTTGGGGGGGGCGCAGATACGCAGTATTTT. Translating gives CASSPFGGGADTQYF.